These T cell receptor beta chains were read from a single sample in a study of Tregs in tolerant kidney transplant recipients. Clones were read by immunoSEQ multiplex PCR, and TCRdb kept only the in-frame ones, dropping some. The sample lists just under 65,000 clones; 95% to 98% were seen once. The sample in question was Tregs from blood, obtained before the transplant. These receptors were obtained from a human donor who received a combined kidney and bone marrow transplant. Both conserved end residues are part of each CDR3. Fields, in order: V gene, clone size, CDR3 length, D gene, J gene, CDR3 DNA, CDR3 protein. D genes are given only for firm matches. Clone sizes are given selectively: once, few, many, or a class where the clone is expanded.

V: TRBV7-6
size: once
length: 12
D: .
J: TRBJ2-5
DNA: TGTGCCAGCAGCTTAGCGGCCGAGACCCAGTACTTC
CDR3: CASSLAAETQYF

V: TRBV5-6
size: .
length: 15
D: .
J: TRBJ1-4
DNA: TGTGCCAGCAGCCCACGTCGGGGGGCGGGTGAAAAACTGTTTTTT
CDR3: CASSPRRGAGEKLFF

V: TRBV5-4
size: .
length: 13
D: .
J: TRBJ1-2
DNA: TGTGCCAGCAGCTTGGCGACAGAGTATGGCTACACCTTC
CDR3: CASSLATEYGYTF

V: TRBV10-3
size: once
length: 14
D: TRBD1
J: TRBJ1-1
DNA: TGTGCCATCAGGGGGACAGGGAAGAACACTGAAGCTTTCTTT
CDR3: CAIRGTGKNTEAFF

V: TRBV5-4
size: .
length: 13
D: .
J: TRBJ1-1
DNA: TGTGCCAGCAGCTACTCTCTTTACACTGAAGCTTTCTTT
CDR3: CASSYSLYTEAFF

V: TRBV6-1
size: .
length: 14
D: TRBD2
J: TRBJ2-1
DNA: TGTGCCAGCAGTGGGGGACTAGCGGGAGAAGAGCAGTTCTTC
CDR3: CASSGGLAGEEQFF

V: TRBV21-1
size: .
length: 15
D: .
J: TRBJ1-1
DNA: TGTGCCAGCAGCAAAGCCCGGTCCCGGAGGACTGAAGCTTTCTTT
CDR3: CASSKARSRRTEAFF

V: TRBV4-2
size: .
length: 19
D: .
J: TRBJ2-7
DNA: TGTGCCAGCAGCCAAGATGCCCCCCGGGCAGGAGGAATCTCCTACGAGCAGTACTTC
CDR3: CASSQDAPRAGGISYEQYF

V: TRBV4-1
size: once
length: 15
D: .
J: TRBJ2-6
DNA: TGCGCCAGCAGCCACGGGAACTCTGGGGCCAACGTCCTGACTTTC
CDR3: CASSHGNSGANVLTF

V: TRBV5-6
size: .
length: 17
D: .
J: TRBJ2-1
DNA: TGTGCCAGCAGTTCCCAAGGCGGGATCGAGATCTACAATGAGCAGTTCTTC
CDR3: CASSSQGGIEIYNEQFF

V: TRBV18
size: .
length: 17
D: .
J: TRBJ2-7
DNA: TGTGCCAGCTCACCACAGTCCTCGACAGGAAGGTCCTACGAGCAGTACTTC
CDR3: CASSPQSSTGRSYEQYF

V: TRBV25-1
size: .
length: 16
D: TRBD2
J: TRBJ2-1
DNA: TGTGCCAGCAGTGAATATATCACTAGCGGGAAACCAGAGCAGTTCTTC
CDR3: CASSEYITSGKPEQFF

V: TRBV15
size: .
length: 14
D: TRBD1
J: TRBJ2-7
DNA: TGTGCCACCAGCAGCCGGGACAGGGTTAACGAGCAGTACTTC
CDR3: CATSSRDRVNEQYF

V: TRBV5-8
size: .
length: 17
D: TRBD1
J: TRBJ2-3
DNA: TGTGCCAGCAGCCACCCCAGGGGGCGGATACTGACAGATACGCAGTATTTT
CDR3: CASSHPRGRILTDTQYF

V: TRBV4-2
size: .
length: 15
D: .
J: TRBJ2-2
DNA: TGTGCCAGCAGCCAAGCCGACAGGTACACCGGGGAGCTGTTTTTT
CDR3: CASSQADRYTGELFF

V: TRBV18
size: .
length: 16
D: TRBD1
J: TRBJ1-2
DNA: TGTGCCAGCTCAGACCTGCTGTTGGGACAGGGGGCTGGCTACACCTTC
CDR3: CASSDLLLGQGAGYTF

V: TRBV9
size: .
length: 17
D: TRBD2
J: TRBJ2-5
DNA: TGTGCCAGCAGCGTAGGGCTTAGAGCGGGGAACCAAGAGGCCCAGTACTTC
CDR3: CASSVGLRAGNQEAQYF

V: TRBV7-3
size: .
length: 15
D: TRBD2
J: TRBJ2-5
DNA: TGTGCCAGCAGCTCGGGACTAGCGGGAGCAGAGACCCAGTACTTC
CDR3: CASSSGLAGAETQYF

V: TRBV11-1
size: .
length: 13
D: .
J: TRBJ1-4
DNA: TGTGCCAGCAGCCTATGGACAGATGAAAAACTGTTTTTT
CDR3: CASSLWTDEKLFF

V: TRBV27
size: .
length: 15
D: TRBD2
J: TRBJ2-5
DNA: TGTGCCAGCAGTTTCTATGGGACTAGCGGGGAGACCCAGTACTTC
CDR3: CASSFYGTSGETQYF

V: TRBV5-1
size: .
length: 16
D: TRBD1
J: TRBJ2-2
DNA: TGCGCCACCTACCTCCGGGGACAGGGGGCAATCGGGGAGCTGTTTTTT
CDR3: CATYLRGQGAIGELFF

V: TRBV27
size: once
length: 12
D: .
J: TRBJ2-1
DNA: TGTGCCAGCAGCCCAGGGTACGATGAGCAGTTCTTC
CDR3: CASSPGYDEQFF

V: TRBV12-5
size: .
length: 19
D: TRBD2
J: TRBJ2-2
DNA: TGTGCTAGTGGTTTCTCCCTGGGGAGCGGGGGGGCGGACACCGGGGAGCTGTTTTTT
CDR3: CASGFSLGSGGADTGELFF

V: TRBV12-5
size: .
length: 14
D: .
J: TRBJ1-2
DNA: TGTGCTAGTGGTTTGGTGGAGCTAAACTATGGCTACACCTTC
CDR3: CASGLVELNYGYTF

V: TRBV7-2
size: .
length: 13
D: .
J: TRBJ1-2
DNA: TGTGCCAGCAGCTTATCAGTCGATTTGGGCTACACCTTC
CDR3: CASSLSVDLGYTF

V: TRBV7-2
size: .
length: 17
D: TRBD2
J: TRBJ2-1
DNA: TGTGCCAGCAGCTCGGAGACTAGCGTCTTTCATATCTATGAGCAGTTCTTC
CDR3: CASSSETSVFHIYEQFF

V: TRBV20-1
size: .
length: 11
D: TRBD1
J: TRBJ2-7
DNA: TGCAGTGCAGTACAGGGGGCCGGGCAGTACTTC
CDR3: CSAVQGAGQYF

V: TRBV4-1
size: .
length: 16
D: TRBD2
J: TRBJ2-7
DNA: TGCGCCAGCAGCCGAGGAACCGGGACTAGCGGGTCCGAGCAGTACTTC
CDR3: CASSRGTGTSGSEQYF

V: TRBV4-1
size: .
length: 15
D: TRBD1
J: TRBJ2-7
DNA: TGCGCCAGCAGCCAAGCAGACAGGGGGCAGGGCGAGCAGTACTTC
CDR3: CASSQADRGQGEQYF

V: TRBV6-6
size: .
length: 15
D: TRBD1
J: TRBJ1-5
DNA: TGTGCCAGCAGTTACGGACAGGGGGCAAGTCAGCCCCAGCATTTT
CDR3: CASSYGQGASQPQHF

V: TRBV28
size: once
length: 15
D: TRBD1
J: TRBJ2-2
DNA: TGTGCCAGCAGGAGGACAGGTTGGAACACCGGGGAGCTGTTTTTT
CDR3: CASRRTGWNTGELFF

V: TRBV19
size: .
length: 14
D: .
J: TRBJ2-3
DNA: TGTGCCAGTACCCTAAGGGGCCCAGGGGCAACGCAGTATTTT
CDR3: CASTLRGPGATQYF

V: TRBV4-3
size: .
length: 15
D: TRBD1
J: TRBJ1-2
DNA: TGCGCCAGCAGCCAGGGGACAGGGGGTTTCTATGGCTACACCTTC
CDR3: CASSQGTGGFYGYTF

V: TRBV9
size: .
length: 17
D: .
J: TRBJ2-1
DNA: TGTGCCAGCAGCGTCGCGCAATGGGGGGTTTCCTACAATGAGCAGTTCTTC
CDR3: CASSVAQWGVSYNEQFF

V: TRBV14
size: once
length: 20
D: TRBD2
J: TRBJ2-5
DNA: TGTGCCAGCAGCCAAGAGGGCGGCCAGGGGACCCCTAGCGGGAGGGAGACCCAGTACTTC
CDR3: CASSQEGGQGTPSGRETQYF

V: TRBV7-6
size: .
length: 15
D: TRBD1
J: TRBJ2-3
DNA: TGTGCCACTACATCCGGGACAGGGGTCCCAGATACGCAGTATTTT
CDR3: CATTSGTGVPDTQYF

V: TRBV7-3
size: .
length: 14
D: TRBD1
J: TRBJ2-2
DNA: TGTGCCAGCAGCAACCGGACAGGGCCCGGGGAGCTGTTTTTT
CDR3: CASSNRTGPGELFF

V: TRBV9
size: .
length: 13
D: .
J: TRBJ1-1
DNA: TGTGCCAGCAGCGTAGCTACGGACACTGAAGCTTTCTTT
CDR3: CASSVATDTEAFF

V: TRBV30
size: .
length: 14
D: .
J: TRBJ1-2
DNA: TGTGCCTGGAGTGTACGCGGGGGGACCTATGGCTACACCTTC
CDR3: CAWSVRGGTYGYTF

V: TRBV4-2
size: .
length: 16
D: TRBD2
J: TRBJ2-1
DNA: TGTGCCAGCAGCCAAAGTTTAGCGGGGGCCACCAATGAGCAGTTCTTC
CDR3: CASSQSLAGATNEQFF

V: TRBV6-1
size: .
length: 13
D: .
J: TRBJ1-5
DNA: TGTGCCAGCAATGCCCGGGGTGATCAGCCCCAGCATTTT
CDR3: CASNARGDQPQHF

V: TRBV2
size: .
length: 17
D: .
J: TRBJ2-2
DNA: TGTGCCAGCAATCGTAACAGGGCGGGTGGGAACACCGGGGAGCTGTTTTTT
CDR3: CASNRNRAGGNTGELFF

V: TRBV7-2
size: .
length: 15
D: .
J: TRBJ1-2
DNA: TGTGCCAGCAGCTTAATCCGGACAATTAACTATGGCTACACCTTC
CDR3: CASSLIRTINYGYTF

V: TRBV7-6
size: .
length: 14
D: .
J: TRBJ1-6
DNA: TGTGCCAGCAGCTTCGGGGATAGAGATTCACCCCTCCACTTT
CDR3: CASSFGDRDSPLHF

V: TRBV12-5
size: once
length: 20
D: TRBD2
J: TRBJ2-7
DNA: TGTGCTAGTGGTTTGAAGACCCAGGGAACGGCAGGCGGGAGGCTTTCGGAGCAGTACTTC
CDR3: CASGLKTQGTAGGRLSEQYF

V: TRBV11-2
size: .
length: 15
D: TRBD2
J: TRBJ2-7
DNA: TGTGCCAGCAGCAAGACTAGCGGGGGGGGCGGGAAGCAGTACTTC
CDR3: CASSKTSGGGGKQYF

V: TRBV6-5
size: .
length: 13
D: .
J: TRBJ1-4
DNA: TGTGCCAGCAGTTTCACAGGGAGTGAAAAACTGTTTTTT
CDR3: CASSFTGSEKLFF

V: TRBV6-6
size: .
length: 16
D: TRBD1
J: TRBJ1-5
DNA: TGTGCCAGCAGACACTACGACAGGGGTGGCAATCAGCCCCAGCATTTT
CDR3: CASRHYDRGGNQPQHF

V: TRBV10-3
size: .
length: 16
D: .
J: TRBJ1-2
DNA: TGTGCCATCAGTGAGAGGGGACATCTCGCTAACTATGGCTACACCTTC
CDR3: CAISERGHLANYGYTF

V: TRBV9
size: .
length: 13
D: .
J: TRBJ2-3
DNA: TGTGCCAGCAGCGTCTCCTACCAAGATACGCAGTATTTT
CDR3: CASSVSYQDTQYF

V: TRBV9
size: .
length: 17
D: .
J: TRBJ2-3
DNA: TGTGCCAGCAGCGTCCACGGAAGCCCGGGGAGAACAGATACGCAGTATTTT
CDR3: CASSVHGSPGRTDTQYF

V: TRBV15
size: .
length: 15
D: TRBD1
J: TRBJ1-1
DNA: TGTGCCACCAGCGGCGACAGGGGGCGGAACACTGAAGCTTTCTTT
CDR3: CATSGDRGRNTEAFF